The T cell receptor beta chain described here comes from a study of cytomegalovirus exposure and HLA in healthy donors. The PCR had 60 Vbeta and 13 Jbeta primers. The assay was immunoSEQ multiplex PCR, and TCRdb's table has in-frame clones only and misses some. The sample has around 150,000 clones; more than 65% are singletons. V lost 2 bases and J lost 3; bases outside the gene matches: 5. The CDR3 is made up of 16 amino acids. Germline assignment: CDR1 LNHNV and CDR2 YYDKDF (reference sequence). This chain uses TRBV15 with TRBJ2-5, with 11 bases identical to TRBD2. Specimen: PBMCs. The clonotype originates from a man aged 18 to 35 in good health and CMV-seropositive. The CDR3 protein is CATSRTPGLAEETQYF. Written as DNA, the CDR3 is TGTGCCACCAGCAGAACACCGGGACTAGCGGAAGAGACCCAGTACTTC. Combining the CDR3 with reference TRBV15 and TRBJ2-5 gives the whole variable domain DAMVIQNPRYQVTQFGKPVTLSCSQTLNHNVMYWYQQKSSQAPKLLFHYYDKDFNNEADTPDNFQSRRPNTSFCFLDIRSPGLGDTAMYLCATSRTPGLAEETQYFGPGTRLLVL.